A single sample gave rise to the 25 T cell receptor beta chains below, sequenced in a study of early T cells in non-severe SARS-CoV-2 infection. In TCRdb, the 5' RACE reads were re-called with MiXCR into one record per CDR3 protein. The table includes 55,000 to 75,000 distinct CDR3 sequences, about 9.1% detected once. Here the sequenced sample was whole blood, taken at baseline. These receptors were taken from an adult who was a healthcare worker with PCR-confirmed SARS-CoV-2 infection or an uninfected control (not recorded which).

This clonotype was counted ten times or more. The chain employs TRBV6-2 or TRBV6-3 and TRBJ2-5; 9 bases agree with TRBD2. Germline V gives CDR1 MNHEY, CDR2 SVGEGT. This CDR3 comprises 15 residues. With V trimmed by 8 bases and J by 1 base, 8 bases remained unmatched. CDR3 in DNA: TGTGCCAGCCGTTTTAGCGGGAGAGGCCAAGAGACCCAGTACTTC. This gives the protein CASRFSGRGQETQYF.

V gene TRBV19 combines with J gene TRBJ1-1; D perhaps matches TRBD1 (5 bases). Germline V gene data show CDR1 as LNHDA and CDR2 as SQIVND (reference sequence). This CDR3 comprises 13 residues. Trimming stripped 8 bases from V and 9 bases from J, with 19 bases between. CDR3 nucleotides: TGTGCCAGTGGAACCGGGGCCGCCATGAAAGCTTTCTTT. It encodes CASGTGAAMKAFF.

This clonotype was found many times. The V gene is TRBV4-3, the J gene TRBJ1-1, with 9 bases aligning to TRBD1. Germline lookup yields CDR1 LGHNA and CDR2 YSLEER. Trimming cost V 4 bases and J 0 bases; bases outside gene matches: 15. The CDR3 is made up of 19 amino acids. The CDR3 bases are TGCGCCAGCAGCCGAAAGCCCGGTGGGACAGGGTATTTGAACACTGAAGCTTTCTTT. Translated: CASSRKPGGTGYLNTEAFF.

In this sample, this clonotype turned up a few times. CDR3 nucleotide sequence: TGCAGTGCTCTAGGGACAGTCTCTGGAAACACCATATATTTT. It specifies CSALGTVSGNTIYF. The rearrangement uses TRBV20-1 and TRBJ1-3, with 7 bases identical to TRBD1. Germline V lookup: CDR1 DFQATT, CDR2 SNEGSKA (reference sequence). J gave up 0 bases and V 5 bases, and 4 bases lay outside the gene matches. CDR3 size: 14 residues.

This clonotype came up a few times. This chain uses TRBV20-1 with TRBJ2-5; 9 bases are shared with TRBD2. V shed 3 bases, J shed 1 base, and the junction held 6 bases outside the gene matches. Germline V gene data show CDR1 as DFQATT and CDR2 as SNEGSKA (reference sequence). This CDR3 has 15 amino acids. CDR3 in amino acids: CSARTSGEFQETQYF. CDR3 DNA: TGCAGTGCTAGGACTAGCGGAGAGTTCCAAGAGACCCAGTACTTC.

This clonotype has at least ten counts. The chain links TRBV28 to TRBJ2-7; 8 nucleotides agree with TRBD1. The CDR3 runs to 16 residues. V shed 8 bases and J 4 bases; nucleotides not matched to a gene: 16. The germline V gene encodes CDR1 MDHEN and CDR2 SYDVKM. The chain's CDR3 is CASDTSGQGAKYEQYF. The CDR3, as DNA: TGTGCCAGCGATACATCCGGGCAGGGGGCGAAGTACGAGCAGTACTTC.

The chain employs TRBV19 and TRBJ2-3, with D perhaps TRBD1 (6 bases). CDR3 length equals 16 residues. Trimming took off 0 bases at V and 1 base at J, with 11 bases between the two ends. CDR1 is LNHDA, CDR2 SQIVND, per germline (reference sequence). CDR3 residues: CASSIDHRTGTDTQYF. CDR3 DNA: TGTGCCAGTAGTATAGATCATAGGACAGGCACAGATACGCAGTATTTT.

The CDR3 region has the DNA TGCAGCTCACTACACGTAGATACGCAGTATTTT. Translation: CSSLHVDTQYF. The J gene is TRBJ2-3, the V gene TRBV29-1; no reliable D call. Germline CDR1 reads SQVTM; CDR2 reads ANQGSEA. This CDR3 comprises 11 residues. V lost 8 bases and J lost 5, with 11 bases in between.

This clonotype came up a few times. V and J are TRBV6-1 and TRBJ1-2; tentatively, D is TRBD1 (5 bases). Per the germline V gene, CDR1 is MNHNS and CDR2 is SASEGT. V gave up 0 bases and J gave up 1 base, with 9 bases separating them. This CDR3 spans 15 amino acids. The CDR3 region is CASSEAGADNYGYTF. DNA for the CDR3: TGTGCCAGCAGTGAAGCCGGGGCGGATAACTATGGCTACACCTTC.

This clonotype was picked up many times. This rearrangement joins TRBV29-1 to TRBJ1-2; D is ambiguous. The CDR3 consists of 14 residues. CDR1 is SQVTM and CDR2 is ANQGSEA in the germline V gene. Trimming left V 0 bases short and J 4 bases short, with 12 bases between. CDR3 residues: CSVEDSTSSYGYTF. The CDR3 bases are TGCAGCGTTGAAGATTCGACCAGCTCCTATGGCTACACCTTC.

V and J are TRBV7-2 and TRBJ1-1, with D hard to call. V was clipped by 2 bases and J by 3 bases, with 10 bases between them. The V gene's germline CDR1 is SGHTA and CDR2 FQGNSA. The CDR3 is 14 amino acids. The CDR3 sequence: CASSLWLKDTEAFF. CDR3 bases: TGTGCCAGCAGCTTATGGCTTAAGGACACTGAAGCTTTCTTT.

This rearrangement joins TRBV7-8 to TRBJ2-1; TRBD2 agrees at 10 bases. V was pared by 6 bases and J by 1 base, with 15 bases of the junction left unmatched. The CDR3 length is 19 residues. The germline gives CDR1 SGHVS, CDR2 FQNEAQ. The CDR3 region is CASRFIAGGQALSYNEQFF. CDR3 nucleotides: TGTGCCAGCAGGTTTATAGCGGGAGGTCAGGCGCTTTCCTACAATGAGCAGTTCTTC.

This clonotype was detected many times. This chain links TRBV28 with TRBJ2-1; a weak D match, TRBD2 (5 bases). From germline, CDR1 is MDHEN and CDR2 SYDVKM. V lost 4 bases and J lost 5, with 6 bases in between. There are 12 residues in the CDR3. This CDR3 reads CASSWGDNEQFF. In DNA form, the CDR3 reads TGTGCCAGCAGTTGGGGAGACAATGAGCAGTTCTTC.

The chain links TRBV7-9 to TRBJ2-5, with 14 bases identical to TRBD2. V dropped 3 bases and J dropped 4; count of bases not matched to a gene: 7. The germline V gene encodes CDR1 SEHNR and CDR2 FQNEAQ (reference sequence). This CDR3 has 17 residues. Here the CDR3 reads CASSLSGTSGSVETQYF. The CDR3 DNA sequence: TGTGCCAGCAGCTTGTCCGGGACTAGCGGGAGTGTAGAGACCCAGTACTTC.

Many counts were recorded for this clonotype. CDR3 bases: TGTGCCTCCGGGACAGGGGGCGGGAATGAGCAGTTCTTC. Translation: CASGTGGGNEQFF. This rearrangement joins TRBV24-1 to TRBJ2-1, with TRBD1 matching over 12 bases. Germline V gives CDR1 KGHDR, CDR2 SFDVKD. V trimming: 12 bases; J trimming: 7 bases; junction bases outside the gene matches: 6. The CDR3 is 13 residues long.

This chain uses TRBV11-1 with TRBJ2-1; D is possibly TRBD1 (6 bases). Germline assignment: CDR1 SGHAT and CDR2 FQDESV (reference sequence). CDR3 length equals 14 residues. V lost 5 bases, J lost 7 bases, and 15 bases lay in between. The CDR3 coding sequence is TGTGCCAGCAGCCGGGACACGCGCTTTAATGAGCAGTTCTTC. The encoded protein is CASSRDTRFNEQFF.

This clonotype was seen many times. The chain is built from TRBV7-2 and TRBJ1-2; D not certain. The germline CDR1 and CDR2 sequences are SGHTA and FQGNSA. The V gene lost 8 bases and the J gene lost 2 bases, with 9 bases spanning the gap. The CDR3 sequence is 12 residues long. As DNA, the CDR3 is TGTGCCAGCGGGCACGGAAACTATGGCTACACCTTC. It is translated as CASGHGNYGYTF. Full variable domain (outside the CDR3, taken from reference TRBV7-2 and TRBJ1-2): GAGVSQSPSNKVTEKGKDVELRCDPISGHTALYWYRQSLGQGLEFLIYFQGNSAPDKSGLPSDRFSAERTGGSVSTLTIQRTQQEDSAVYLCASGHGNYGYTFGSGTRLTVV.

The chain uses TRBV11-2 and TRBJ2-1, with unresolved D. Trimming shortened V by 5 bases and J by 9 bases, and 14 bases separated the two germline ends. The CDR3 is 13 residues long. Germline values: CDR1 SGHAT, CDR2 FQNNGV. The CDR3 DNA is TGTGCCAGCAGCCCCGGCCTAGGGTTTGAGCAGTTCTTC. Its translation is CASSPGLGFEQFF.

The table lists this clonotype with a few counts. The chain is built from TRBV9 and TRBJ2-2; TRBD2 matches at 11 bases. Germline V gives CDR1 SGDLS, CDR2 YYNGEE. CDR3 length equals 16 residues. Trimming at V came to 1 base and at J to 1 base, leaving 0 bases not matched to a gene. CDR3 DNA sequence: TGTGCCAGCAGCGTAACTAGCGGGAGGAACACCGGGGAGCTGTTTTTT. Translation gives CASSVTSGRNTGELFF. The entire variable domain, with the rest obtained from reference TRBV9 and TRBJ2-2, is as follows: DSGVTQTPKHLITATGQRVTLRCSPRSGDLSVYWYQQSLDQGLQFLIQYYNGEERAKGNILERFSAQQFPDLHSELNLSSLELGDSALYFCASSVTSGRNTGELFFGEGSRLTVL.

The table lists this clonotype with many counts. The CDR3 here is CASRKQGNTEAFF. The CDR3 DNA reads TGCGCCAGCAGGAAACAGGGGAACACTGAAGCTTTCTTT. The rearrangement uses TRBV5-1 and TRBJ1-1, with D tentatively TRBD1 (6 bases). V was shortened by 5 bases and J by 1 base, with 9 bases between the two germline ends. Germline-derived CDR1 and CDR2 are SGHRS and YFSETQ. The CDR3 runs 13 residues.

This clonotype turned up a few times. The DNA of the CDR3 is TGTGCCAGCAGCCGAGGGGACCGGGAGACCCAGTACTTC. Translated: CASSRGDRETQYF. The gene calls are TRBV11-2 and TRBJ2-5; perhaps D is TRBD1 or TRBD2 (5 bases each). The CDR3 has 13 residues. Germline V CDR1 and CDR2: SGHAT, FQNNGV. Trimming removed 5 bases at V and 5 bases at J, with 12 bases between.

This clonotype has a count of ten or more. The gene calls are TRBV10-3 and TRBJ1-2, with D possibly being TRBD1 (5 bases). Germline V gene sequence: CDR1 ENHRY, CDR2 SYGVKD. V dropped 10 bases and J dropped 2 bases, with 14 bases sitting between them. This CDR3 is built from 13 residues. As DNA, the CDR3 is TGTGCCAGCTGGGACGGTACAAACTATGGCTACACCTTC. It is translated as CASWDGTNYGYTF.

The V gene is TRBV27, the J gene TRBJ2-3; 15 bases match TRBD2. This CDR3 is built from 17 residues. The junction had 9 bases not matched to a gene; V was cut back by 6 bases and J by 5 bases. Germline CDR1 MNHEY, CDR2 SMNVEV (reference sequence). The CDR3: CASSRTSGRADGDTQYF. In DNA, the CDR3 is TGTGCCAGCAGCCGGACTAGCGGGAGGGCCGATGGAGATACGCAGTATTTT.

This clonotype was seen at least ten times. V is TRBV29-1 and J is TRBJ1-1; D is undetermined. Trimming left V 7 bases short and J 3 bases short, with 12 bases between. CDR1 is SQVTM and CDR2 is ANQGSEA in the germline V gene. The CDR3 loop spans 12 amino acids. The DNA for the CDR3 is TGCAGCGCAGAGGCTACAGACACTGAAGCTTTCTTT. Translation gives CSAEATDTEAFF.

This chain connects TRBV6-6 to TRBJ1-4, with unresolved D. This CDR3 comprises 14 residues. V gave up 6 bases and J gave up 2 bases, with 10 bases separating them. Germline CDR1 MNHNY, CDR2 SVGAGI (reference sequence). CDR3 region: CASSPRKTNEKLFF. The CDR3 nucleotides read TGTGCCAGCAGCCCGCGGAAGACTAATGAAAAACTGTTTTTT.